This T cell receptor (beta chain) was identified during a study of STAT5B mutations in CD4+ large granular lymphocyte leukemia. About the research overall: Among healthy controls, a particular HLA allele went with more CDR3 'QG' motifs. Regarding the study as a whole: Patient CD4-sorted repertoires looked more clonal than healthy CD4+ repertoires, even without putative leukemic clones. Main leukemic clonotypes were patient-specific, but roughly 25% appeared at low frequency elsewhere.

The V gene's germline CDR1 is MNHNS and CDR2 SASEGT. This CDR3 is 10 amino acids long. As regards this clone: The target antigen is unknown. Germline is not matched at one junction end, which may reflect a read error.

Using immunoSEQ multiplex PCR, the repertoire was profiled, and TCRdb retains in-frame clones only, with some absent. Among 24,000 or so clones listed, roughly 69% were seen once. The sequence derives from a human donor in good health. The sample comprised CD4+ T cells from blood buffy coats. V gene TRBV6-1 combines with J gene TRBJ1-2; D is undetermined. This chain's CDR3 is CATKGEPLFF. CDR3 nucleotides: TGTGCCACCAAAGGAGAGCCTCTTTTCTTC.